A single sample gave rise to the 27 T cell receptor beta chains below, sequenced in a study of metastatic and nonmetastatic thyroid tumors. All patients were treatment-naive before thyroid surgery. TCRdb re-analyzed the PCR reads through MiXCR. The table lists over 30,000 clones, roughly 6.8% of them singletons. The material sequenced was blood. These receptor sequences come from a female donor with papillary thyroid cancer or a benign thyroid nodule (not recorded which). Some clones in this sample may be carry-over from other donors' samples.

This clone was recorded at least ten times. This chain uses TRBV6-1 with TRBJ2-1, with 15 bases matching TRBD2. Germline loops: CDR1 MNHNS, CDR2 SASEGT. The CDR3 length is 16 residues. The V and J ends lost 6 bases and 15 bases, in that order; junction bases with no gene match: 15. The CDR3 protein is CASSRGLAGGESSLFF. DNA for the CDR3: TGTGCCAGCAGCCGAGGACTAGCGGGGGGGGAAAGTTCGTTGTTCTTC.

This clone was recorded many times. The J gene is TRBJ2-6, the V gene TRBV7-3; D is unresolved. The CDR3 contains 18 residues. Trimming removed 1 base at V and 0 bases at J, with 13 bases between. Germline CDR1 reads SGHTA; CDR2 reads FQGTGA. The CDR3 DNA reads TGTGCCAGCAGCTTAAACCCAGCGCCAGACTCTGGGGCCAACGTCCTGACTTTC. It yields the protein CASSLNPAPDSGANVLTF. Full variable domain (rest looked up from reference TRBV7-3 and TRBJ2-6): GAGVSQTPSNKVTEKGKYVELRCDPISGHTALYWYRQSLGQGPEFLIYFQGTGAADDSGLPNDRFFAVRPEGSVSTLKIQRTERGDSAVYLCASSLNPAPDSGANVLTFGAGSRLTVL.

Within the sample, this clone is medium-sized. V is TRBV28 and J is TRBJ1-1; 8 bases are shared with TRBD1. CDR3 length equals 14 residues. Germline CDR1 is MDHEN and CDR2 is SYDVKM. With 6 bases clipped from V and 5 bases from J, the junction kept 8 bases outside the gene matches. CDR3 amino acids: CASRDTGGGTEAFF. The CDR3, as DNA: TGTGCCAGCAGAGATACAGGGGGAGGGACTGAAGCTTTCTTT.

This clone was seen many times. The V call is TRBV4-2, the J call TRBJ2-1, with 7 bases that match TRBD2. Unmatched junction bases numbered 9, after V lost 1 base and J lost 6 bases. CDR1 is LGHNA, CDR2 YNFKEQ, per germline. The CDR3 spans 16 residues. CDR3 residues: CASSQVVAGASNEQFF. CDR3 nucleotide sequence: TGTGCCAGCAGCCAAGTAGTGGCGGGAGCCTCCAATGAGCAGTTCTTC.

This clone was detected many times. J is TRBJ2-1 and V is TRBV9, with 12 bases aligning to TRBD2. The germline V gene encodes CDR1 SGDLS and CDR2 YYNGEE. The CDR3 length is 17 residues. The V segment lost 3 bases and the J segment 6 bases; nucleotides outside the gene matches: 10. The CDR3 loop is CASSAQLAGGSVNEQFF. DNA for the CDR3: TGTGCCAGCAGCGCCCAACTAGCGGGAGGCTCGGTCAATGAGCAGTTCTTC.

The table lists this clone with many counts. The sample has other DNA sequences that encode this CDR3 too. This chain links TRBV20-1 with TRBJ2-3, with 9 bases fitting TRBD2. Germline V gives CDR1 DFQATT, CDR2 SNEGSKA (reference sequence). V lost 0 bases, J lost 5 bases, and 9 bases stayed unmatched. This CDR3 is built from 16 residues. CDR3 bases: TGCAGTGCTAGAGATGTTGCTAGCGGGGTTGTAGATACGCAGTATTTT. Its protein product is CSARDVASGVVDTQYF.

This clone counts as large. The rearrangement uses TRBV20-1 and TRBJ2-1; possibly TRBD2 for D (7 bases). The CDR3 is 12 residues long. Trimming pared 7 bases from V and 8 bases from J, leaving 15 bases between. Germline V gives CDR1 DFQATT, CDR2 SNEGSKA (reference sequence). CDR3 nucleotides: TGCAGTGGCCCGCGGGGGCCCGATGAGCAGTTCTTC. It is translated as CSGPRGPDEQFF.

This clone was seen many times. The chain joins TRBV2 to TRBJ2-7; TRBD1 matches 7 bases. This CDR3 region has 14 residues. With 5 bases clipped from V and 6 bases from J, the junction kept 10 bases outside the gene matches. CDR1 and CDR2 (germline): SNHLY, FYNNEI. CDR3 protein: CASSTDRDIPEQYF. The CDR3, as DNA: TGTGCCAGCAGTACTGACAGGGACATACCCGAGCAGTACTTC.

This clone showed up many times. V and J are TRBV7-9 and TRBJ2-7; D is tentatively TRBD1 or TRBD2 (5 bases each). Germline values: CDR1 SEHNR, CDR2 FQNEAQ (reference sequence). V lost 5 bases and J 2 bases, leaving 10 bases between the germline ends. The CDR3 contains 13 residues. This CDR3 is CASSRDAAYEQYF. Here the CDR3 DNA reads TGTGCCAGCAGCCGGGACGCCGCCTACGAGCAGTACTTC.

There are many counts of this clone. The rearrangement joins TRBV2 to TRBJ1-3; D gene ambiguous. The CDR3 extends over 12 amino acids. Between the trimmed V and J ends, which lost 7 bases and 4 bases, there was a span of 8 bases. Germline CDR1 reads SNHLY; CDR2 reads FYNNEI. The CDR3 sequence is CASKSGGNTIYF. The CDR3 DNA reads as TGTGCCAGCAAATCGGGGGGAAACACCATATATTTT.

This clone was counted ten times or more. The chain recombines TRBV28 with TRBJ1-3; no reliable D call. CDR3 size: 16 residues. The germline V gene encodes CDR1 MDHEN and CDR2 SYDVKM. Trimming removed 6 bases at V and 1 base at J, with 16 bases between. Written as DNA, the CDR3 is TGTGCCAGCAGACCAGATAGCTTAAGATCTGGAAACACCATATATTTT. Translating it yields CASRPDSLRSGNTIYF.

This clone was counted ten times or more. This chain joins TRBV19 and TRBJ1-5; D not certain. Germline V gives CDR1 LNHDA, CDR2 SQIVND (reference sequence). The CDR3 extends over 13 amino acids. The V gene lost 6 bases and the J gene lost 7 bases, with 13 bases spanning the gap. CDR3: CASRPGEQQPQHF. The CDR3 coding sequence is TGTGCCAGTAGGCCTGGAGAGCAACAGCCCCAGCATTTT.

This clone was picked up many times. CDR3: CASSSSGTGFEKLFF. CDR3 sequence (DNA): TGTGCCAGCAGCTCCTCGGGGACAGGTTTTGAAAAACTGTTTTTT. The chain employs TRBV2 and TRBJ1-4, with TRBD1 identical over 8 bases. Trimming at V came to 6 bases and at J to 7 bases, leaving 10 bases not matched to a gene. The length of the CDR3 is 15 residues. The V gene's germline CDR1 is SNHLY and CDR2 FYNNEI.

This clone was recorded many times. J is TRBJ1-2 and V is TRBV6-5; D gene unclear. Germline assignment: CDR1 MNHEY and CDR2 SVGAGI. CDR3 length equals 13 residues. Trimming took off 0 bases at V and 6 bases at J, with 8 bases between the two ends. CDR3 amino acids: CASSYSPRNGYTF. The DNA of the CDR3 is TGTGCCAGCAGTTACTCGCCCAGGAATGGCTACACCTTC.

This clone has at least ten counts. V and J are TRBV11-2 and TRBJ2-3, with TRBD2 matching 8 bases. J lost 4 bases, V lost 2 bases, and 5 bases had no gene match. CDR3 size: 15 residues. Germline lookup yields CDR1 SGHAT and CDR2 FQNNGV. The CDR3 here is CASSLNSGRADTQYF. Here the CDR3 DNA reads TGTGCCAGCAGCTTAAATTCCGGGAGGGCAGATACGCAGTATTTT.

At least ten counts were recorded for this clone. The genes are TRBV5-1 and TRBJ1-1; D remains unclear. Deletions cut 0 bases from V and 11 bases from J, with 11 bases between. Germline V gene sequence: CDR1 SGHRS, CDR2 YFSETQ. The CDR3 length is 12 residues. Written as DNA, the CDR3 is TGCGCCAGCAGCTTGGGGCAGGCGTCGGCTTTCTTT. Translating gives CASSLGQASAFF.

This clone was recorded at least ten times. The chain carries TRBV6-2 or TRBV6-3 and TRBJ1-1; no firm D call. With 7 bases removed from V and 1 base from J, the gap between germline ends came to 13 bases. The CDR3 has 14 amino acids. Germline V gene sequence: CDR1 MNHEY, CDR2 SVGEGT. CDR3 DNA: TGTGCCAGCACCGGTACCAATCGGAACACTGAAGCTTTCTTT. Its translation is CASTGTNRNTEAFF.

At least ten counts were recorded for this clone. The V call is TRBV20-1, the J call TRBJ1-1; 9 bases line up with TRBD1. There are 13 residues in the CDR3. From germline, CDR1 is DFQATT and CDR2 SNEGSKA (reference sequence). V was clipped by 2 bases and J by 7 bases; unmatched bases: 5. The CDR3 DNA reads TGCAGTGCTAGATATGGGGGACAGGGTGAAGCTTTCTTT. Translating it yields CSARYGGQGEAFF.

This clone was observed at least ten times. This sample also contains other DNA sequences that code for the same CDR3. This chain uses TRBV5-5 with TRBJ1-2; D unresolved. The V and J ends lost 0 bases and 2 bases respectively, with 2 bases between them. CDR1 SGHKS and CDR2 YYEKEE come from the germline V gene (reference sequence). This CDR3 is 12 amino acids long. The DNA of the CDR3 is TGTGCCAGCAGCTTGGGCAACTATGGCTACACCTTC. Protein sequence: CASSLGNYGYTF.

This clone was detected many times. This chain joins TRBV30 and TRBJ2-7; D remains ambiguous. Trimming took 0 bases from V and 0 from J, leaving 6 bases between them. Per germline, CDR1 GTSNPN and CDR2 SVGIG (reference sequence). CDR3 length equals 13 residues. CDR3 region: CAWSVLGSYEQYF. The CDR3 nucleotides are TGTGCCTGGAGTGTATTAGGCTCCTACGAGCAGTACTTC. Combining the CDR3 with reference TRBV30 and TRBJ2-7 gives the whole variable domain SQTIHQWPATLVQPVGSPLSLECTVEGTSNPNLYWYRQAAGRGLQLLFYSVGIGQISSEVPQNLSASRPQDRQFILSSKKLLLSDSGFYLCAWSVLGSYEQYFGPGTRLTVT.

The chain uses TRBV4-1 and TRBJ2-5, with 8 bases lining up with TRBD2. CDR3 size: 15 residues. Germline lookup yields CDR1 MGHRA and CDR2 YSYEKL. The ends lost 7 bases at V and 5 bases at J; junction bases unmatched: 12. The CDR3 region is CASKMGAGGLETQYF. The CDR3, as DNA: TGCGCCAGCAAGATGGGGGCGGGGGGCCTGGAGACCCAGTACTTC.

The chain's CDR3 is CSARYGTAQAWELFF. The CDR3 DNA reads TGCAGTGCTAGATATGGGACCGCGCAGGCCTGGGAGCTGTTTTTT. V and J are TRBV20-1 and TRBJ2-2, with D perhaps matching TRBD1 or TRBD2 (5 bases each). Germline-derived CDR1 and CDR2 are DFQATT and SNEGSKA (reference sequence). V lost 2 bases and J lost 9, with 19 bases in between. The CDR3 is 15 residues long.

This clone was picked up many times. The rearrangement joins TRBV7-2 to TRBJ2-5; D remains unclear. CDR3 length: 11 residues. Germline values: CDR1 SGHTA, CDR2 FQGNSA. V lost 5 bases to trimming and J lost 6 bases, with 7 bases between them. The CDR3 region has the DNA TGTGCCAGCAGCCTGGTGCAGACCCAGTACTTC. Translated, it gives CASSLVQTQYF.

This clone was detected ten times or more. This chain uses TRBV18 with TRBJ2-3; 16 nucleotides match TRBD2. CDR3 length: 19 amino acids. Germline V gene data show CDR1 as KGHSH and CDR2 as LQKENI. The junction had 11 bases not matched to a gene; V was cut back by 3 bases and J by 5 bases. The CDR3 bases are TGTGCCAGCTCACCGCTCCCGGGACTAGCGGGAGGGCCTGGAGATACGCAGTATTTT. Translation: CASSPLPGLAGGPGDTQYF. Using reference TRBV18 and TRBJ2-3 for the parts outside the CDR3, the full variable domain is NAGVMQNPRHLVRRRGQEARLRCSPMKGHSHVYWYRQLPEEGLKFMVYLQKENIIDESGMPKERFSAEFPKEGPSILRIQQVVRGDSAAYFCASSPLPGLAGGPGDTQYFGPGTRLTVL.

In this sample, this clone turned up many times. This chain connects TRBV10-3 to TRBJ1-2, with TRBD1 matching over 7 bases. The ends lost 0 bases at V and 1 base at J; junction bases unmatched: 5. CDR3 length: 16 residues. Germline CDR1 reads ENHRY; CDR2 reads SYGVKD. CDR3 region: CAISESDRSLNYGYTF. The CDR3 DNA is TGTGCCATCAGTGAGTCGGACAGGTCCCTTAACTATGGCTACACCTTC.

This clone was seen ten or more times. This chain joins TRBV18 and TRBJ1-4; no definite D call. CDR3 length equals 15 residues. Per the germline V gene, CDR1 is KGHSH and CDR2 is LQKENI. V was shortened by 5 bases and J by 1 base, with 11 bases between the two germline ends. For the CDR3, the DNA is TGTGCCAGCTCAAAGAACACGGGAACTAATGAAAAACTGTTTTTT. It yields the protein CASSKNTGTNEKLFF.

This clone has a count of ten or more. The chain employs TRBV11-1 and TRBJ2-7; D remains ambiguous. V lost 3 bases, J lost 2 bases, and 17 bases lay in between. The CDR3 extends over 16 amino acids. Germline CDR1 is SGHAT and CDR2 is FQDESV (reference sequence). CDR3 DNA sequence: TGTGCCAGCAGCTTCGGGTCCGGCAGTCCCCCCTACGAGCAGTACTTC. The encoded protein is CASSFGSGSPPYEQYF.